These T cell receptor beta chains were read from a single sample in a study of Graves' ophthalmopathy and Graves' hyperthyroidism. TCRdb used MiXCR to reprocess the multiplex PCR reads, holding one entry per CDR3 protein. The table has over a million distinct CDR3 sequences, approximately 35% seen once. Sequencing input: peripheral blood or thyroid tissue (not recorded which). The receptors derive from an adult man with Graves' hyperthyroidism. Both conserved end residues are part of each CDR3. Each record gives: CDR3 length, clone size, D gene, V gene, J gene, CDR3 protein, CDR3 DNA. A D gene is named only where the DNA matches it firmly. A clone size is listed for some rows: how often the clone was seen (once, few, many), or a class if it is expanded.

CDR3 length: 15; clone size: many; D gene: TRBD1; V gene: TRBV7-9; J gene: TRBJ2-7; CDR3 protein: CASSSQTGSGWEQYF; CDR3 DNA: TGTGCCAGCAGCTCCCAGACAGGGTCGGGGTGGGAGCAGTACTTC
CDR3 length: 14; clone size: many; D gene: .; V gene: TRBV28; J gene: TRBJ1-2; CDR3 protein: CASSLPRQGSPYTF; CDR3 DNA: TGTGCCAGCAGTTTACCACGCCAAGGCTCCCCCTACACCTTC
CDR3 length: 16; clone size: few; D gene: .; V gene: TRBV4-3; J gene: TRBJ1-1; CDR3 protein: CASSQGWGREDTEAFF; CDR3 DNA: TGCGCCAGCAGCCAAGGATGGGGAAGGGAGGACACTGAAGCTTTCTTT
CDR3 length: 15; clone size: few; D gene: TRBD2; V gene: TRBV28; J gene: TRBJ2-7; CDR3 protein: CASSLGGANSYEQYF; CDR3 DNA: TGTGCCAGCAGTTTGGGAGGGGCAAACTCCTACGAGCAGTACTTC
CDR3 length: 15; clone size: many; D gene: TRBD1; V gene: TRBV7-2; J gene: TRBJ2-7; CDR3 protein: CASSLAGQVLYEQYF; CDR3 DNA: TGTGCCAGCAGCTTAGCGGGACAGGTCCTCTACGAGCAGTACTTC
CDR3 length: 16; clone size: .; D gene: TRBD1; V gene: TRBV20-1; J gene: TRBJ2-2; CDR3 protein: CSARDLRTGNTGELFF; CDR3 DNA: TGCAGTGCTAGAGATCTCAGGACAGGGAACACCGGGGAGCTGTTTTTT
CDR3 length: 13; clone size: many; D gene: .; V gene: TRBV2; J gene: TRBJ2-7; CDR3 protein: CASRVTDPYEQYF; CDR3 DNA: TGTGCCAGCAGGGTGACAGACCCCTACGAGCAGTACTTC
CDR3 length: 14; clone size: many; D gene: .; V gene: TRBV5-8; J gene: TRBJ1-1; CDR3 protein: CASREGFMNTEAFF; CDR3 DNA: TGTGCCAGCAGGGAAGGTTTCATGAACACTGAAGCTTTCTTT
CDR3 length: 15; clone size: many; D gene: TRBD1; V gene: TRBV19; J gene: TRBJ1-1; CDR3 protein: CASNPGGRPVTEAFF; CDR3 DNA: TGTGCCAGTAACCCAGGGGGGCGCCCGGTTACTGAAGCTTTCTTT
CDR3 length: 14; clone size: .; D gene: TRBD1; V gene: TRBV29-1; J gene: TRBJ1-5; CDR3 protein: CSVDGTGRYQPQHF; CDR3 DNA: TGCAGCGTTGACGGGACAGGGCGTTATCAGCCCCAGCATTTT
CDR3 length: 14; clone size: .; D gene: .; V gene: TRBV7-2; J gene: TRBJ2-7; CDR3 protein: CASSGIPGVYEQYF; CDR3 DNA: TGTGCCAGCAGCGGTATCCCAGGAGTTTACGAGCAGTACTTC
CDR3 length: 17; clone size: many; D gene: TRBD2; V gene: TRBV7-9; J gene: TRBJ2-5; CDR3 protein: CASSLALASGREETQYF; CDR3 DNA: TGTGCCAGCAGCTTAGCGCTGGCTAGCGGGCGAGAAGAGACCCAGTACTTC
CDR3 length: 14; clone size: few; D gene: TRBD1; V gene: TRBV12-3/TRBV12-4; J gene: TRBJ1-6; CDR3 protein: CASRTGTGPSPLHF; CDR3 DNA: TGTGCCAGCAGAACAGGGACAGGACCTTCACCCCTCCACTTT
CDR3 length: 13; clone size: .; D gene: .; V gene: TRBV10-3; J gene: TRBJ1-5; CDR3 protein: CASRYIGNQPQHF; CDR3 DNA: TGTGCCAGCAGGTATATAGGCAATCAGCCCCAGCATTTT
CDR3 length: 13; clone size: .; D gene: .; V gene: TRBV6-5; J gene: TRBJ1-2; CDR3 protein: CASTDLELFGYTF; CDR3 DNA: TGTGCCAGCACCGACCTGGAGCTTTTCGGCTACACCTTC
CDR3 length: 13; clone size: many; D gene: .; V gene: TRBV4-3; J gene: TRBJ1-2; CDR3 protein: CASSQDGYYGYTF; CDR3 DNA: TGCGCCAGCAGCCAAGACGGTTACTATGGCTACACCTTC
CDR3 length: 14; clone size: few; D gene: .; V gene: TRBV12-3/TRBV12-4; J gene: TRBJ2-7; CDR3 protein: CASSFGLGNYEQYF; CDR3 DNA: TGTGCCAGCAGTTTCGGGTTAGGAAACTACGAGCAGTACTTC
CDR3 length: 16; clone size: .; D gene: .; V gene: TRBV19; J gene: TRBJ1-1; CDR3 protein: CASSIRGGLLGTEAFF; CDR3 DNA: TGTGCCAGTAGTATACGGGGGGGATTGTTGGGCACTGAAGCTTTCTTT
CDR3 length: 14; clone size: .; D gene: TRBD1; V gene: TRBV6-2/TRBV6-3; J gene: TRBJ2-5; CDR3 protein: CASTQGTGQETQYF; CDR3 DNA: TGTGCCAGCACCCAAGGGACAGGCCAAGAGACCCAGTACTTC
CDR3 length: 17; clone size: .; D gene: TRBD1; V gene: TRBV7-9; J gene: TRBJ1-6; CDR3 protein: CASSRNTGTALGSPLHF; CDR3 DNA: TGTGCCAGCAGCCGAAATACCGGGACAGCCCTAGGATCACCCCTCCACTTT
CDR3 length: 16; clone size: .; D gene: TRBD1; V gene: TRBV10-3; J gene: TRBJ2-6; CDR3 protein: CAISEGQGAGANVLTF; CDR3 DNA: TGTGCCATCAGTGAGGGACAGGGGGCCGGGGCCAACGTCCTGACTTTC
CDR3 length: 14; clone size: .; D gene: .; V gene: TRBV6-5; J gene: TRBJ1-1; CDR3 protein: CASSYSNVGAGAFF; CDR3 DNA: TGTGCCAGCAGTTACTCGAATGTGGGGGCCGGAGCTTTCTTT
CDR3 length: 12; clone size: .; D gene: .; V gene: TRBV7-2; J gene: TRBJ2-7; CDR3 protein: CASSDQGLTQYF; CDR3 DNA: TGTGCCAGCAGCGATCAGGGCCTGACGCAGTACTTC
CDR3 length: 14; clone size: many; D gene: .; V gene: TRBV20-1; J gene: TRBJ2-7; CDR3 protein: CSATLEKPPYEQYF; CDR3 DNA: TGCAGTGCCACCCTCGAAAAGCCCCCCTACGAGCAGTACTTC
CDR3 length: 17; clone size: few; D gene: .; V gene: TRBV5-1; J gene: TRBJ1-2; CDR3 protein: CASSLRGQGVDNYGYTF; CDR3 DNA: TGCGCCAGCAGCTTGAGGGGCCAGGGCGTGGATAACTATGGCTACACCTTC
CDR3 length: 13; clone size: .; D gene: .; V gene: TRBV19; J gene: TRBJ1-5; CDR3 protein: CASNRAWGQPQHF; CDR3 DNA: TGTGCCAGTAATCGAGCGTGGGGTCAGCCCCAGCATTTT
CDR3 length: 14; clone size: .; D gene: .; V gene: TRBV5-8; J gene: TRBJ1-2; CDR3 protein: CASSLNPWGGGYTF; CDR3 DNA: TGTGCCAGCAGCTTGAATCCCTGGGGGGGAGGCTACACCTTC
CDR3 length: 15; clone size: many; D gene: TRBD1; V gene: TRBV25-1; J gene: TRBJ1-2; CDR3 protein: CASRISGTANYGYTF; CDR3 DNA: TGTGCCAGCCGAATATCCGGGACAGCTAACTATGGCTACACCTTC
CDR3 length: 14; clone size: many; D gene: TRBD1; V gene: TRBV25-1; J gene: TRBJ1-4; CDR3 protein: CASPPGTGDEKLFF; CDR3 DNA: TGTGCCAGCCCTCCCGGGACAGGGGATGAAAAACTGTTTTTT
CDR3 length: 17; clone size: .; D gene: TRBD1; V gene: TRBV10-2; J gene: TRBJ1-5; CDR3 protein: CASSEPIRDRDNQPQHF; CDR3 DNA: TGCGCCAGCAGTGAGCCGATCCGGGACAGGGACAATCAGCCCCAGCATTTT
CDR3 length: 15; clone size: many; D gene: .; V gene: TRBV7-6; J gene: TRBJ1-5; CDR3 protein: CASSPRSWTDQPQHF; CDR3 DNA: TGTGCCAGCAGCCCTCGTTCTTGGACAGATCAGCCCCAGCATTTT
CDR3 length: 17; clone size: .; D gene: .; V gene: TRBV4-3; J gene: TRBJ2-3; CDR3 protein: CASSQGGGGPRPDTQYF; CDR3 DNA: TGCGCCAGCAGCCAAGGAGGAGGGGGCCCCCGTCCAGATACGCAGTATTTT
CDR3 length: 14; clone size: many; D gene: .; V gene: TRBV12-3/TRBV12-4; J gene: TRBJ1-1; CDR3 protein: CASRTIRVPTEAFF; CDR3 DNA: TGTGCCAGCAGGACAATCAGAGTGCCCACTGAAGCTTTCTTT
CDR3 length: 15; clone size: few; D gene: .; V gene: TRBV7-9; J gene: TRBJ1-3; CDR3 protein: CASSLAQGSGNTIYF; CDR3 DNA: TGTGCCAGCAGCTTAGCGCAGGGTTCCGGAAACACCATATATTTT
CDR3 length: 14; clone size: .; D gene: .; V gene: TRBV7-8; J gene: TRBJ1-1; CDR3 protein: CASSYGNPNTEAFF; CDR3 DNA: TGTGCCAGCAGTTACGGGAACCCGAACACTGAAGCTTTCTTT
CDR3 length: 18; clone size: .; D gene: TRBD1; V gene: TRBV10-3; J gene: TRBJ2-7; CDR3 protein: CASSSVTSRGQVAYEQYF; CDR3 DNA: TGTGCCAGCAGTTCAGTAACATCGAGGGGACAGGTCGCCTACGAGCAGTACTTC
CDR3 length: 17; clone size: .; D gene: .; V gene: TRBV7-9; J gene: TRBJ1-3; CDR3 protein: CASSLAYRGAIGNTIYF; CDR3 DNA: TGTGCCAGCAGCTTAGCGTACCGGGGGGCTATTGGAAACACCATATATTTT
CDR3 length: 12; clone size: many; D gene: .; V gene: TRBV9; J gene: TRBJ2-5; CDR3 protein: CASSDYGQTLYF; CDR3 DNA: TGTGCCAGCAGCGACTATGGACAGACTCTTTACTTC
CDR3 length: 13; clone size: many; D gene: .; V gene: TRBV20-1; J gene: TRBJ1-5; CDR3 protein: CSGLQEYNQPQHF; CDR3 DNA: TGCAGTGGTCTTCAAGAGTACAATCAGCCCCAGCATTTT
CDR3 length: 16; clone size: many; D gene: .; V gene: TRBV20-1; J gene: TRBJ2-5; CDR3 protein: CSARVATASEAETQYF; CDR3 DNA: TGCAGTGCTAGAGTGGCGACTGCATCCGAAGCAGAGACCCAGTACTTC
CDR3 length: 16; clone size: many; D gene: .; V gene: TRBV2; J gene: TRBJ2-7; CDR3 protein: CASSPRGRQSSYEQYF; CDR3 DNA: TGTGCCAGCAGTCCGCGGGGGCGTCAGAGCTCCTACGAGCAGTACTTC
CDR3 length: 14; clone size: .; D gene: .; V gene: TRBV7-2; J gene: TRBJ2-5; CDR3 protein: CASLLQPTGETQYF; CDR3 DNA: TGTGCCAGCTTACTTCAACCCACCGGAGAGACCCAGTACTTC
CDR3 length: 13; clone size: .; D gene: TRBD2; V gene: TRBV29-1; J gene: TRBJ2-7; CDR3 protein: CSEGLAGGREQYF; CDR3 DNA: TGCAGCGAGGGACTAGCGGGGGGCCGGGAGCAGTACTTC
CDR3 length: 18; clone size: many; D gene: TRBD1; V gene: TRBV5-1; J gene: TRBJ2-6; CDR3 protein: CASSFLETGGGGANVLTF; CDR3 DNA: TGCGCCAGCAGCTTTCTCGAAACAGGGGGAGGTGGGGCCAACGTCCTGACTTTC